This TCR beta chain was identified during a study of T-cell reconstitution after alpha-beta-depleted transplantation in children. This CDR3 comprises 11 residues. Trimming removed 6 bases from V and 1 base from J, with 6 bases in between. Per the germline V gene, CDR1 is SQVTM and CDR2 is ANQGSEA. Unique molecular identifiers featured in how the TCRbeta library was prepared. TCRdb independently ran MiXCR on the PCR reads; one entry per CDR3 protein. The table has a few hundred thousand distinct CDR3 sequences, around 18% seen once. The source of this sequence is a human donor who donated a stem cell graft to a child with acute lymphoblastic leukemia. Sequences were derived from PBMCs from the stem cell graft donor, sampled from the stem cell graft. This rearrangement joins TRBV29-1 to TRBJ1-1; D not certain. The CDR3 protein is CSVSRNTEAFF. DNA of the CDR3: TGCAGCGTCTCCAGGAACACTGAAGCTTTCTTT. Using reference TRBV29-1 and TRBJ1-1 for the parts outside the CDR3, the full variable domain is SAVISQKPSRDICQRGTSLTIQCQVDSQVTMMFWYRQQPGQSLTLIATANQGSEATYESGFVIDKFPISRPNLTFSTLTVSNMSPEDSSIYLCSVSRNTEAFFGQGTRLTVV.